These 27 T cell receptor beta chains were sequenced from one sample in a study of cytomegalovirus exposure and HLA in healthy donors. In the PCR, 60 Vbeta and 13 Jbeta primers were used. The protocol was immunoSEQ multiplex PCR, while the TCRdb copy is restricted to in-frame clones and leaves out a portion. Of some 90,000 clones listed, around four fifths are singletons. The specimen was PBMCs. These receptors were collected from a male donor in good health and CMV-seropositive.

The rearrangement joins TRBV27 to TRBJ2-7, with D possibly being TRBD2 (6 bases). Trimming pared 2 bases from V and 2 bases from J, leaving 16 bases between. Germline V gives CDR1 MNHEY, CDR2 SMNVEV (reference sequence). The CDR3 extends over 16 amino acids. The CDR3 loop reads CASSLKVGRSTYEQYF. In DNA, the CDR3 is TGTGCCAGCAGTTTAAAGGTCGGGAGATCCACCTACGAGCAGTACTTC.

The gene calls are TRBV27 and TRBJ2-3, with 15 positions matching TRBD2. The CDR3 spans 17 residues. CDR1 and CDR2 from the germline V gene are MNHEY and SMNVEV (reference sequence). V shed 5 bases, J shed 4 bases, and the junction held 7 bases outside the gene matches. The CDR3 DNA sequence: TGTGCCAGCAGTCCTAGGACTAGCGGGGGGGCCCCAGATACGCAGTATTTT. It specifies CASSPRTSGGAPDTQYF.

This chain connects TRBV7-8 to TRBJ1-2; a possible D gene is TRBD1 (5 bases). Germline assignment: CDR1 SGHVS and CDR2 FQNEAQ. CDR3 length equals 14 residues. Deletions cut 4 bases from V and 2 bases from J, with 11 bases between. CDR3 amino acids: CASSSGGANYGYTF. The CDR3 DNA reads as TGTGCCAGCAGCTCCGGGGGTGCCAACTATGGCTACACCTTC.

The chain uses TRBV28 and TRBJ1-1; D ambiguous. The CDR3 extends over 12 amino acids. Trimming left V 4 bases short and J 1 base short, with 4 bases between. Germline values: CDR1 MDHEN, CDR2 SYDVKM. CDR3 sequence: CASSSENTEAFF. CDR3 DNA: TGTGCCAGCAGTTCAGAGAACACTGAAGCTTTCTTT.

The CDR3 DNA reads as TGTGCCTGGAGTGAGACTAGCGGGAGATTGCGCGCAGATACGCAGTATTTT. Translating it yields CAWSETSGRLRADTQYF. The chain combines TRBV30 with TRBJ2-3; 12 nucleotides line up with TRBD2. Germline loops: CDR1 GTSNPN, CDR2 SVGIG (reference sequence). Germline trimming cut 1 base from V and 4 bases from J; bases unmatched to any gene: 9. This CDR3 contains 17 residues.

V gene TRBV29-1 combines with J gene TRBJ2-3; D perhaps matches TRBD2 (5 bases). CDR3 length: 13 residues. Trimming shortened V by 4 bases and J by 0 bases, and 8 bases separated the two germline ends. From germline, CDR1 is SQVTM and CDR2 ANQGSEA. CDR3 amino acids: CSVGGRSTDTQYF. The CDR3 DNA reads TGCAGCGTTGGAGGGCGGAGCACAGATACGCAGTATTTT.

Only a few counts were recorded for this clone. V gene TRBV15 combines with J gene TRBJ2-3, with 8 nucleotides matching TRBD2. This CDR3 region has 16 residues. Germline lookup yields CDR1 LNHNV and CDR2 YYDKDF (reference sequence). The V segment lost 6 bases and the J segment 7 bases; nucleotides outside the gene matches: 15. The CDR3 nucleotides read TGTGCCACCAGAAGGGCCATGACTAGCGCCGAACATACGCAGTATTTT. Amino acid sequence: CATRRAMTSAEHTQYF.

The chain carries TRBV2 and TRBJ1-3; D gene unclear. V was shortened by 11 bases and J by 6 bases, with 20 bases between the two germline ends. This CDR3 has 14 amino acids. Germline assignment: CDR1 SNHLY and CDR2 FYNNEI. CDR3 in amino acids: CAAGEGNLVNTIYF. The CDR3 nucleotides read TGTGCCGCTGGCGAGGGAAACCTTGTAAACACCATATATTTT.

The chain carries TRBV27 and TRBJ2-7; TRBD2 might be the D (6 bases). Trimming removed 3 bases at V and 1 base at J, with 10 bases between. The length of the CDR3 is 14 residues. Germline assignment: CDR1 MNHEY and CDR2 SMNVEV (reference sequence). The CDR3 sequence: CASSFVAGSYEQYF. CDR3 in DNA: TGTGCCAGCAGTTTTGTGGCGGGGTCCTACGAGCAGTACTTC.

In nucleotides, the CDR3 is TGTGCCAGCAGCTCGGACAGGGAGCGAGCTCAGCCCCAGCATTTT. Encoded protein: CASSSDRERAQPQHF. The gene calls are TRBV5-5 and TRBJ1-5; 8 nucleotides line up with TRBD1. The CDR3 consists of 15 residues. Germline V gene lookup returns CDR1 SGHKS and CDR2 YYEKEE (reference sequence). Losses at the gene ends were 3 bases for V and 6 bases for J; bases not matched to a gene: 8. Drawing the rest from reference TRBV5-5 and TRBJ1-5, the complete variable domain is DAGVTQSPTHLIKTRGQQVTLRCSPISGHKSVSWYQQVLGQGPQFIFQYYEKEERGRGNFPDRFSARQFPNYSSELNVNALLLGDSALYLCASSSDRERAQPQHFGDGTRLSIL.

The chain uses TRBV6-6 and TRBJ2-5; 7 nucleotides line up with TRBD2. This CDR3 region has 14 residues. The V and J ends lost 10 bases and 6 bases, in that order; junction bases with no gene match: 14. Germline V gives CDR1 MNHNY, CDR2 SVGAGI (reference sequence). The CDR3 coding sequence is TGTGCCACCCTCTCCGGGCGGGAGATGCAGACCCAGTACTTC. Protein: CATLSGREMQTQYF.

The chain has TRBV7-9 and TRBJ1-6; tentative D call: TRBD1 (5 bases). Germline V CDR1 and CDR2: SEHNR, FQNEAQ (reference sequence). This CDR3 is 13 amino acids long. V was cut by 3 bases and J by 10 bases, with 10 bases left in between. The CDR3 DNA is TGTGCCAGCAGCTTCCAGGGCGAGTCACCCCTCCACTTT. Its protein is CASSFQGESPLHF.

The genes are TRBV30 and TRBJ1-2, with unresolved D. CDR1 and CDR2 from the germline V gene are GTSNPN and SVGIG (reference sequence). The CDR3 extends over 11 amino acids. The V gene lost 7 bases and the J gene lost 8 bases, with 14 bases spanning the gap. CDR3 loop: CASDYADGYTF. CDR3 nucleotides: TGTGCCTCAGACTATGCTGACGGCTACACCTTC. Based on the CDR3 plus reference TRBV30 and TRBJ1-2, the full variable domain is SQTIHQWPATLVQPVGSPLSLECTVEGTSNPNLYWYRQAAGRGLQLLFYSVGIGQISSEVPQNLSASRPQDRQFILSSKKLLLSDSGFYLCASDYADGYTFGSGTRLTVV.

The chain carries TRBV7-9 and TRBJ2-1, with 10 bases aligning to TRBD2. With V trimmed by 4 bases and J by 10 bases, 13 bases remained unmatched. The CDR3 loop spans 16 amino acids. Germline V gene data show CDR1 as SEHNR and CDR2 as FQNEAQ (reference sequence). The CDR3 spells CASSSMSGTSVWEQFF. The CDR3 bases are TGTGCCAGCAGCTCTATGTCCGGGACTAGCGTATGGGAGCAGTTCTTC.

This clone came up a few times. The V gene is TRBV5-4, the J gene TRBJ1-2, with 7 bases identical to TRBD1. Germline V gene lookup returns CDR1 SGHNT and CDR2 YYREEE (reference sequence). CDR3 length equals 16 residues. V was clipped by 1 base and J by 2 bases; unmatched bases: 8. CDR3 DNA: TGTGCCAGCAGCTTGCCTCCGGGACAGTCAAACTATGGCTACACCTTC. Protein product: CASSLPPGQSNYGYTF.

Written as DNA, the CDR3 is TGTGCCAGCAGTTCCCCTAATTCGATCTACGAGCAGTACTTC. Translation gives CASSSPNSIYEQYF. This chain uses TRBV27 with TRBJ2-7; no clear D. Trimming removed 4 bases at V and 3 bases at J, with 13 bases between. CDR3 size: 14 residues. Germline V gene data show CDR1 as MNHEY and CDR2 as SMNVEV (reference sequence).

The CDR3 here is CATSRRSQGATQYF. Written as DNA, the CDR3 is TGTGCCACCAGCAGGCGGTCTCAGGGTGCTACGCAGTATTTT. The chain couples TRBV15 to TRBJ2-3, with D maybe TRBD1 (5 bases). The CDR3 spans 14 residues. Trimming removed 3 bases from V and 8 bases from J, with 15 bases in between. Germline lookup yields CDR1 LNHNV and CDR2 YYDKDF (reference sequence).

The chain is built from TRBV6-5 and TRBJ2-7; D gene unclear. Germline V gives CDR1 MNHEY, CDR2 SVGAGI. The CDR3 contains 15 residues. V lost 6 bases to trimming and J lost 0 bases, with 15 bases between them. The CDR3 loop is CASSHHGGSSYEQYF. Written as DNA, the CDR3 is TGTGCCAGCAGCCATCACGGCGGCAGCTCCTACGAGCAGTACTTC.

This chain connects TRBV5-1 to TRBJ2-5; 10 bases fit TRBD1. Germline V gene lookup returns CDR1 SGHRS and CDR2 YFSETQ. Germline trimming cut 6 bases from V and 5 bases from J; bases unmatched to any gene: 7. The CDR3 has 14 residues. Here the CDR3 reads CASKGTGVVETQYF. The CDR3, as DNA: TGCGCCAGCAAGGGGACAGGGGTTGTTGAGACCCAGTACTTC.

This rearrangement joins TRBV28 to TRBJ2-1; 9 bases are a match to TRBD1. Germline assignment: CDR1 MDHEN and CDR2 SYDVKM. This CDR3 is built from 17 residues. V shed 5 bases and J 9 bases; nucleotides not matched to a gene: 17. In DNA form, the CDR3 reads TGTGCCAGCAGTCCCAATCACGGGGGGACAGGGTTTAGTGAGCAGTTCTTC. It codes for CASSPNHGGTGFSEQFF.

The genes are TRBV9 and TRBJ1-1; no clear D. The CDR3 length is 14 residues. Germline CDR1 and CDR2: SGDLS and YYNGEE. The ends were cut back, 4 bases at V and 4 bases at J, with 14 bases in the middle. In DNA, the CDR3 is TGTGCCAGCAGCCCTACCATAGGAGGCACTGAAGCTTTCTTT. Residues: CASSPTIGGTEAFF.

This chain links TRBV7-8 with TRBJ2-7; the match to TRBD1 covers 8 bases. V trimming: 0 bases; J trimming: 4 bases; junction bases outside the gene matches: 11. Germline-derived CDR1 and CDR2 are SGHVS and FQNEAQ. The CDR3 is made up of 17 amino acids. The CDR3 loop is CASSLAGQGSRGYEQYF. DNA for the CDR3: TGTGCCAGCAGCTTAGCTGGACAGGGCAGTCGGGGATACGAGCAGTACTTC. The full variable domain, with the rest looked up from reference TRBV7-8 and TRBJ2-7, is GAGVSQSPRYKVAKRGQDVALRCDPISGHVSLFWYQQALGQGPEFLTYFQNEAQLDKSGLPSDRFFAERPEGSVSTLKIQRTQQEDSAVYLCASSLAGQGSRGYEQYFGPGTRLTVT.

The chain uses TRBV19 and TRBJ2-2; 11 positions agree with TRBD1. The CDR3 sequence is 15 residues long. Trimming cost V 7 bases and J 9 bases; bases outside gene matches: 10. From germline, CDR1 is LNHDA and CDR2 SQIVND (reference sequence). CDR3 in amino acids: CASTYRDRGGWELFF. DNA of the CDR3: TGTGCCAGTACTTACCGGGACAGGGGGGGTTGGGAGCTGTTTTTT. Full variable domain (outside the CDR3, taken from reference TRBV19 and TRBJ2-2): DGGITQSPKYLFRKEGQNVTLSCEQNLNHDAMYWYRQDPGQGLRLIYYSQIVNDFQKGDIAEGYSVSREKKESFPLTVTSAQKNPTAFYLCASTYRDRGGWELFFGEGSRLTVL.

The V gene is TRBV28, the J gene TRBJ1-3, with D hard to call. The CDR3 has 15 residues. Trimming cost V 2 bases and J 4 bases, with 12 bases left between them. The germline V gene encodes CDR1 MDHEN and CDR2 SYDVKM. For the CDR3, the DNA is TGTGCCAGCAGTTTAAATTGGCAAACAGGAAACACCATATATTTT. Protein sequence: CASSLNWQTGNTIYF.

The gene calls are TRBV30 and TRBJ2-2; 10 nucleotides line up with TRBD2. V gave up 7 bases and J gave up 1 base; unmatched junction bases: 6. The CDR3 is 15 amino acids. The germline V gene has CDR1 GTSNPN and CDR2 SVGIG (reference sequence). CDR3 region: CASPSSGGNTGELFF. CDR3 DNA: TGTGCCTCACCGTCTAGCGGGGGGAACACCGGGGAGCTGTTTTTT. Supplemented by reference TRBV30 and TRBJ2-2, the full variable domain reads SQTIHQWPATLVQPVGSPLSLECTVEGTSNPNLYWYRQAAGRGLQLLFYSVGIGQISSEVPQNLSASRPQDRQFILSSKKLLLSDSGFYLCASPSSGGNTGELFFGEGSRLTVL.

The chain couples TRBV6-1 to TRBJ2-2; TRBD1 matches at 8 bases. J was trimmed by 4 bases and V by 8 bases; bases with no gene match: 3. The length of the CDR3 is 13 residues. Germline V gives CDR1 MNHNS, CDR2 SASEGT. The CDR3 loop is CASGQGITGELFF. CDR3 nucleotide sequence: TGTGCCAGCGGACAGGGCATCACCGGGGAGCTGTTTTTT.

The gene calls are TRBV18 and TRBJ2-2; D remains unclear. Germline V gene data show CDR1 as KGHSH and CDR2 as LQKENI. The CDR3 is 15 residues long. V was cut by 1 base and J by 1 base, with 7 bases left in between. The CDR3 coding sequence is TGTGCCAGCTCACCACTTTCGGGGAACACCGGGGAGCTGTTTTTT. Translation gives CASSPLSGNTGELFF.